The entry below describes one TCR beta chain. This CDR3 region has 11 residues. V shed 6 bases and J shed 9 bases, with 9 bases lying between them. CDR1 and CDR2 (germline): KGHSH, LQKENI. The sample comes from a study of blood T cell repertoires in COVID-19. In the study overall: Sites across the United States, Italy and Spain contributed samples from acute and convalescent COVID-19. T cells, B-cell-depleted T cells, or PBMCs supplied cDNA or gDNA.

As originally analysed: Amplification with reference gene primers provided the estimates of nucleated cell counts. Measured with immunoSEQ multiplex PCR; TCRdb has only the in-frame clones, and not every one. The V and J calls and clone size are taken from that table; D and trimming were inferred from the DNA. Among roughly 70,000 clones listed, about 88% were seen once. Material for sequencing was peripheral blood. This sequence originates from a man between 70 and 80 years old with active or convalescent COVID-19. The chain is built from TRBV18 and TRBJ2-1; D is perhaps TRBD2 (5 bases). CDR3 protein: CASSGVFEQFF. The CDR3 nucleotides are TGTGCCAGCTCCGGGGTGTTTGAGCAGTTCTTC.